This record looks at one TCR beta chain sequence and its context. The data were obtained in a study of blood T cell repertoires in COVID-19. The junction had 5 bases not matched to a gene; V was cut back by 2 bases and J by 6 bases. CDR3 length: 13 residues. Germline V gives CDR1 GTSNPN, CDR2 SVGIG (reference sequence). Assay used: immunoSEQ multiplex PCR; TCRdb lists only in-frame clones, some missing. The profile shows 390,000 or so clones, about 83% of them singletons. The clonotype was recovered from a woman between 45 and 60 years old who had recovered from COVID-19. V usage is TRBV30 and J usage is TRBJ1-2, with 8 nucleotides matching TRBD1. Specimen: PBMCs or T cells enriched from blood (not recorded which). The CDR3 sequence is CAWSWDRNDGYTF. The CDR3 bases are TGTGCCTGGAGTTGGGACAGGAATGATGGCTACACCTTC.